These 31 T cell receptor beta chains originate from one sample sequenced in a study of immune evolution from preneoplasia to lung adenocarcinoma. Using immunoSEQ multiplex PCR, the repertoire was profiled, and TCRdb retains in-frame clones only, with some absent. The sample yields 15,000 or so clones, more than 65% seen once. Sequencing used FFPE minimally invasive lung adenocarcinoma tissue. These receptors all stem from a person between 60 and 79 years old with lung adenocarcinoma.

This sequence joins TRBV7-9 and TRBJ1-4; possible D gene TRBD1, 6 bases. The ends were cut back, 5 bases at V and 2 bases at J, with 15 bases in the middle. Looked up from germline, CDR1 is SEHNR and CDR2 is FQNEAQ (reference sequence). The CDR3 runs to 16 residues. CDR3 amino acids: CASSVRGGGTNEKLFF. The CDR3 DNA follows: TGTGCCAGCAGCGTCAGAGGGGGAGGGACTAATGAAAAACTGTTTTTT.

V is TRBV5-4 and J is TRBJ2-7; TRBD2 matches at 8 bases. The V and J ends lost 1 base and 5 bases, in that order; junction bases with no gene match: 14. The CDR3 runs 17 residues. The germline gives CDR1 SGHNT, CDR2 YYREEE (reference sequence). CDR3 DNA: TGTGCCAGCAGCTTGAGTCTAGCGGGCATCGGGGGCCACGAGCAGTACTTC. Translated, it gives CASSLSLAGIGGHEQYF.

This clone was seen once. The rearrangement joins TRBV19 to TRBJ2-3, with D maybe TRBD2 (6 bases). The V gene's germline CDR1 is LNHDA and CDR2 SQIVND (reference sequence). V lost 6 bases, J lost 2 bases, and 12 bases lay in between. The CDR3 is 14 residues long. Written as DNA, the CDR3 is TGTGCCAGTAGGCGGGACGGCGCCACAGATACGCAGTATTTT. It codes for CASRRDGATDTQYF.

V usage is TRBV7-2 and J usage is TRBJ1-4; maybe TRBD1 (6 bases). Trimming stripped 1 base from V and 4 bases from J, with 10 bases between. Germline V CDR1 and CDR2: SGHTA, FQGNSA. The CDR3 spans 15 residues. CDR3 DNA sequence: TGTGCCAGCAGCTTAGTGGCAGGGGATAATGAAAAACTGTTTTTT. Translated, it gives CASSLVAGDNEKLFF.

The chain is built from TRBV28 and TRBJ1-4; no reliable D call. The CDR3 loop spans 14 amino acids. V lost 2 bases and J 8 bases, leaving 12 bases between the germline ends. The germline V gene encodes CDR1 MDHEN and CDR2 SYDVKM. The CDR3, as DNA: TGTGCCAGCAGTTTAGGGCCCTCCGGCGAAAAACTGTTTTTT. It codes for CASSLGPSGEKLFF.

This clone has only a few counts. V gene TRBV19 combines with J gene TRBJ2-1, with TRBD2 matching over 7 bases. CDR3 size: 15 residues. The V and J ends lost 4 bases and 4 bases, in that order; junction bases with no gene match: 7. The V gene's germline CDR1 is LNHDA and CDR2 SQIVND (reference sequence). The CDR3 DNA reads TGTGCCAGTAGTACTCCCCCGCGGGGGTACAATGAGCAGTTCTTC. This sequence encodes CASSTPPRGYNEQFF. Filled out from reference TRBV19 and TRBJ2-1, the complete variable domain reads DGGITQSPKYLFRKEGQNVTLSCEQNLNHDAMYWYRQDPGQGLRLIYYSQIVNDFQKGDIAEGYSVSREKKESFPLTVTSAQKNPTAFYLCASSTPPRGYNEQFFGPGTRLTVL.

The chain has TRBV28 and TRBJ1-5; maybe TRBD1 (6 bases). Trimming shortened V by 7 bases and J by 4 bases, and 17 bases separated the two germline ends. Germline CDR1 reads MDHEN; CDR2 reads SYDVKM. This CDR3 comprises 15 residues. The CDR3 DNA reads TGTGCCAGCATAGTTGGGACACAGTTTAATCAGCCCCAGCATTTT. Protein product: CASIVGTQFNQPQHF. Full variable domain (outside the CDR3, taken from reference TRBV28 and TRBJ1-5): DVKVTQSSRYLVKRTGEKVFLECVQDMDHENMFWYRQDPGLGLRLIYFSYDVKMKEKGDIPEGYSVSREKKERFSLILESASTNQTSMYLCASIVGTQFNQPQHFGDGTRLSIL.

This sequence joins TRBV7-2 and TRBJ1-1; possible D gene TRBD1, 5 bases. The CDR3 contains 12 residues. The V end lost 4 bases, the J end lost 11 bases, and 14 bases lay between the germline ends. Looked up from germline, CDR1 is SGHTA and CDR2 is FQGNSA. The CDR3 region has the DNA TGTGCCAGCAGCTGGGACGACGCCGCGGCTTTCTTT. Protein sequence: CASSWDDAAAFF. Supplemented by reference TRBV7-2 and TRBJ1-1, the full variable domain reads GAGVSQSPSNKVTEKGKDVELRCDPISGHTALYWYRQSLGQGLEFLIYFQGNSAPDKSGLPSDRFSAERTGGSVSTLTIQRTQQEDSAVYLCASSWDDAAAFFGQGTRLTVV.

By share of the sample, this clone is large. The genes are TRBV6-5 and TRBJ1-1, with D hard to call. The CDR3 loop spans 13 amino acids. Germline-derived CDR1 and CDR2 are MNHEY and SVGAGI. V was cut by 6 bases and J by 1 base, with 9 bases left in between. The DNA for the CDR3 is TGTGCCAGCAGCATGACTCAGAACACTGAAGCTTTCTTT. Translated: CASSMTQNTEAFF.

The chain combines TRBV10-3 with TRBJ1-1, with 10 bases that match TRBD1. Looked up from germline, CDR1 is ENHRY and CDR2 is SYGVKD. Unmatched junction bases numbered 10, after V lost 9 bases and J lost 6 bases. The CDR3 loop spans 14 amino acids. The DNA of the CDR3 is TGTGCCATTCTCGAACGACAGGGGGCCCCTGAAGCTTTCTTT. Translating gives CAILERQGAPEAFF.

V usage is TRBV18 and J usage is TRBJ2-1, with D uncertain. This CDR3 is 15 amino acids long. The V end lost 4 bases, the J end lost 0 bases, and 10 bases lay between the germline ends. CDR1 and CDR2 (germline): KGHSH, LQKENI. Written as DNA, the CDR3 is TGTGCCAGCTCACAGCTACCGAGCTCCTACAATGAGCAGTTCTTC. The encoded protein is CASSQLPSSYNEQFF.

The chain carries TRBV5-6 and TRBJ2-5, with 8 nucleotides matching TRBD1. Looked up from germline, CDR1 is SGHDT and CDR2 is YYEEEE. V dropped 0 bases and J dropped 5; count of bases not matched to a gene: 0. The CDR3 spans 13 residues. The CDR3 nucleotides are TGTGCCAGCAGCTTGGACAGGGGGGAGACCCAGTACTTC. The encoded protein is CASSLDRGETQYF.

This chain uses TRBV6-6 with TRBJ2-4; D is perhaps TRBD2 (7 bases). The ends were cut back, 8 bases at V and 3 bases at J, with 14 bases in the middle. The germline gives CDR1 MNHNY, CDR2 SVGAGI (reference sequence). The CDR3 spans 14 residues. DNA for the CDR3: TGTGCCAGCGGTGCGGGGGACAACAAAAACATTCAGTACTTC. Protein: CASGAGDNKNIQYF.

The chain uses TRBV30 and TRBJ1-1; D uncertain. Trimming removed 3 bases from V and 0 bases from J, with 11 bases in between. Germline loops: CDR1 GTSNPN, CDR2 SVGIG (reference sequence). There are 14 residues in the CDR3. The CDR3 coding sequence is TGTGCCTGGAGGGTAGATTACATGAACACTGAAGCTTTCTTT. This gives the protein CAWRVDYMNTEAFF.

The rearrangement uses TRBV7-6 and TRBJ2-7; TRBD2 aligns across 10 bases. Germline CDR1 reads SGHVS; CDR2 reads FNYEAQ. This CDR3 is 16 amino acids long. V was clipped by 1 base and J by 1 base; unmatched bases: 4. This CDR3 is CASSLGASGGSYEQYF. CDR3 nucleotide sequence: TGTGCCAGCAGCTTAGGGGCTAGCGGGGGTTCCTACGAGCAGTACTTC.

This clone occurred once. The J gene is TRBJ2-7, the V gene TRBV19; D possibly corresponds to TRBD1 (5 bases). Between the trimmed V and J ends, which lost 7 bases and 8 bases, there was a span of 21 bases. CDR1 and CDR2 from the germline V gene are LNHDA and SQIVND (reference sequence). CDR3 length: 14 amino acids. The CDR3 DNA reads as TGTGCCAGTAAGGTACAAGGGGTAGGCTCGAAGCAGTACTTC. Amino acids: CASKVQGVGSKQYF.

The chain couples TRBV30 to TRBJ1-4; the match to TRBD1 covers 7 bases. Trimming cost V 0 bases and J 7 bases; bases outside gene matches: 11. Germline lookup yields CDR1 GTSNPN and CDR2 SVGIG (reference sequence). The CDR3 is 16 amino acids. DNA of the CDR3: TGTGCCTGGAGTGTACTAGGAGGGGGCCGGGGTGAAAAACTGTTTTTT. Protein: CAWSVLGGGRGEKLFF.

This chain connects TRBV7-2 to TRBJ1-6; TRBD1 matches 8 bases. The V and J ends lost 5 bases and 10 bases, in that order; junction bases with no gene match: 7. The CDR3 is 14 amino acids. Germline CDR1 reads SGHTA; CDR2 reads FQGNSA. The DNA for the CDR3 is TGTGCCAGCAGCCTCGGACAGGGAGGATCACCCCTCCACTTT. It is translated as CASSLGQGGSPLHF.

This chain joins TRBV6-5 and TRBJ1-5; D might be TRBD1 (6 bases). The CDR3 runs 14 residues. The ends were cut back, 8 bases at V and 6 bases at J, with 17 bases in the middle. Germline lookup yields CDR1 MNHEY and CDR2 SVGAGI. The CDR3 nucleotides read TGTGCCAGCCGTGGAACAGGGCCGGGTCAGCCCCAGCATTTT. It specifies CASRGTGPGQPQHF.

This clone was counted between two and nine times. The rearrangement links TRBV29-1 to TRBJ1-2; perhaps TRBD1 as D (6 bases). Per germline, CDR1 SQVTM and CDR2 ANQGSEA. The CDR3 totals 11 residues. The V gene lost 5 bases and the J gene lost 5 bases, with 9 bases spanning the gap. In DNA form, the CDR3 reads TGCAGCGTTAGTACAGGGTATGGCTACACCTTC. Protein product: CSVSTGYGYTF.

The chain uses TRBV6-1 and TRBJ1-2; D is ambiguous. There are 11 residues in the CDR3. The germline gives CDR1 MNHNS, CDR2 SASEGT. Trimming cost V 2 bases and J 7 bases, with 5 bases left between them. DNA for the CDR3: TGTGCCAGCAGTGAAAATGTTGGCTACACCTTC. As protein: CASSENVGYTF.

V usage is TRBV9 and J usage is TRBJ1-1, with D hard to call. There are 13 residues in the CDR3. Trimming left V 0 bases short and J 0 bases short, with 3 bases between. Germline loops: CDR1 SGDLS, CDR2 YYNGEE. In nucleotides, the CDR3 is TGTGCCAGCAGCGTAGGGATGAACACTGAAGCTTTCTTT. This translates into CASSVGMNTEAFF.

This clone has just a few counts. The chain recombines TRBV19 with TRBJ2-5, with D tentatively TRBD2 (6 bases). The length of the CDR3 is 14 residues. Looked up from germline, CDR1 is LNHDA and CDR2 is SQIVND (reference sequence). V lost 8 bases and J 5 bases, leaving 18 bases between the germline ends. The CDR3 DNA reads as TGTGCCAGTGGACTGGGAGGAGAAGGGGAGACCCAGTACTTC. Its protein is CASGLGGEGETQYF.

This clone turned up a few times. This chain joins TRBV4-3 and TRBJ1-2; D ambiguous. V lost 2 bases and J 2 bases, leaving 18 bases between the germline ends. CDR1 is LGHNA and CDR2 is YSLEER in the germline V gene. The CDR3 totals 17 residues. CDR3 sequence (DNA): TGCGCCAGCAGCCAATTCCCCAACCGGTTTCTAAACTATGGCTACACCTTC. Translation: CASSQFPNRFLNYGYTF.

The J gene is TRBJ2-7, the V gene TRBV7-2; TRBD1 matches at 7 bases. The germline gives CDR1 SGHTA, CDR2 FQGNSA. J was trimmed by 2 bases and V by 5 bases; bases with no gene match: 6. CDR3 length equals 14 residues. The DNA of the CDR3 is TGTGCCAGCAGCCCCCGACAGGGCCCCTACGAGCAGTACTTC. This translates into CASSPRQGPYEQYF. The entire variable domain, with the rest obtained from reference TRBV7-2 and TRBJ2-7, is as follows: GAGVSQSPSNKVTEKGKDVELRCDPISGHTALYWYRQSLGQGLEFLIYFQGNSAPDKSGLPSDRFSAERTGGSVSTLTIQRTQQEDSAVYLCASSPRQGPYEQYFGPGTRLTVT.

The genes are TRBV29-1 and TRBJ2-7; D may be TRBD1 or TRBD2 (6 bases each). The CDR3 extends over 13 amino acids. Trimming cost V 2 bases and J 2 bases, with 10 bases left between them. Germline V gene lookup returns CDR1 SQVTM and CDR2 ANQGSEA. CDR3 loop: CSVETGGPYEQYF. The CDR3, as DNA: TGCAGCGTTGAAACCGGGGGCCCCTACGAGCAGTACTTC.

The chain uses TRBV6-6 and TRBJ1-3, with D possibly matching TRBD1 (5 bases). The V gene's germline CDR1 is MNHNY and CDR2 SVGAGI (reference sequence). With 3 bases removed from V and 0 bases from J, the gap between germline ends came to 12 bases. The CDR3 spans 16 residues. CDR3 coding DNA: TGTGCCAGCAGTTATCCACGGGGGTTCTCTGGAAACACCATATATTTT. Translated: CASSYPRGFSGNTIYF.

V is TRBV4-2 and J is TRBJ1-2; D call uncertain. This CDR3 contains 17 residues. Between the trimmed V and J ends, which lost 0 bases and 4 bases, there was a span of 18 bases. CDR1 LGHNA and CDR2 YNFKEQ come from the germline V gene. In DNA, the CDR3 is TGTGCCAGCAGCCAAGATCGAAGTCCTAGCCCCACCTATGGCTACACCTTC. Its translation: CASSQDRSPSPTYGYTF.

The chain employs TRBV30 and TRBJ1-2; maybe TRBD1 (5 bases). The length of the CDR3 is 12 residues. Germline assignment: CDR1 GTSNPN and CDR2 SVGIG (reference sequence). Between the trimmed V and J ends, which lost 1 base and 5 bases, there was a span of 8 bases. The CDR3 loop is CAWSGGGYGYTF. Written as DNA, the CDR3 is TGTGCCTGGAGTGGTGGGGGTTATGGCTACACCTTC. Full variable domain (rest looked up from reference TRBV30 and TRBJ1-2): SQTIHQWPATLVQPVGSPLSLECTVEGTSNPNLYWYRQAAGRGLQLLFYSVGIGQISSEVPQNLSASRPQDRQFILSSKKLLLSDSGFYLCAWSGGGYGYTFGSGTRLTVV.

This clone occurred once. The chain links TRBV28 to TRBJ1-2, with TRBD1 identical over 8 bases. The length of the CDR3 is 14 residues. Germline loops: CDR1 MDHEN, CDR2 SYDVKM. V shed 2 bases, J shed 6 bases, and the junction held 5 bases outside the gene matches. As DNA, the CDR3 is TGTGCCAGCAGTTTAGGACAGGGATCGAATGGCTACACCTTC. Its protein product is CASSLGQGSNGYTF.

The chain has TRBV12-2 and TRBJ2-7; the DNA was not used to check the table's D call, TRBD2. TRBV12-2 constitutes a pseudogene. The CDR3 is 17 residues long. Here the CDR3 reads CASRLAQWGGPCYEQYF. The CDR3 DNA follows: TGTGCAAGTCGCTTAGCGCAGTGGGGGGGCCCGTGTTACGAGCAGTACTTC.